This record covers a single TCR beta chain. Its antigen is not known. V shed 4 bases and J shed 7 bases, with 11 bases lying between them. Germline assignment: CDR1 SQVTM and CDR2 ANQGSEA. This CDR3 has 11 amino acids. The sample is drawn from a study of early T cells in non-severe SARS-CoV-2 infection. Regarding the study as a whole: Missing private and CD4 specificities, VDJdb matching favored anti-spike CD8 responses.

MiXCR, applied by TCRdb to the 5' RACE reads, yields one record per CDR3 protein. The sample holds tens of thousands of distinct CDR3 sequences, 4.5% seen once. The sample consisted of whole blood. V gene TRBV29-1 combines with J gene TRBJ2-7, with unresolved D. The sequence was obtained from an adult who was a healthcare worker with PCR-confirmed SARS-CoV-2 infection or an uninfected control (not recorded which). Here the CDR3 reads CSVGHPSEQYF. CDR3 nucleotides: TGCAGCGTTGGACACCCCTCTGAGCAGTACTTC.